These 23 T cell receptor beta chains originate from one sample sequenced in a study of cytomegalovirus exposure and HLA in healthy donors (dated by TCRdb to the late 2010s). Library construction relied on the immunoSEQ multiplex PCR assay. For the multiplex PCR, a mixture combining 60 forward primers for TCR Vbeta segments and 13 reverse primers for TCR Jbeta segments was used. TCRdb limited this immuneACCESS table to in-frame rearrangements with V and J called. A share of clones is missing; checked studies link under half to unresolved V genes, and the rest is unexplained. This sample holds under 150,000 clones; 65% to 85% were observed only once. Less than 5.5% of the sample comes from the top ten. The material sequenced was PBMCs. These receptors all come from a woman younger than 45 in good health and CMV-seropositive.

This chain links TRBV5-8 with TRBJ1-5; 9 bases map to TRBD1. J lost 2 bases, V lost 5 bases, and 2 bases had no gene match. The germline gives CDR1 SGHTS, CDR2 YDEGEE. This CDR3 has 14 amino acids. The CDR3 DNA reads as TGTGCCAGCAGATGGACAGGGGGCAATCAGCCCCAGCATTTT. This gives the protein CASRWTGGNQPQHF. Supplemented by reference TRBV5-8 and TRBJ1-5, the full variable domain reads EAGVTQSPTHLIKTRGQQATLRCSPISGHTSVYWYQQALGLGLQFLLWYDEGEERNRGNFPPRFSGRQFPNYSSELNVNALELEDSALYLCASRWTGGNQPQHFGDGTRLSIL.

V is TRBV6-4 and J is TRBJ2-1, with 10 bases lining up with TRBD2. Germline CDR1 and CDR2: MRHNA and SNTAGT. J lost 4 bases, V lost 4 bases, and 4 bases had no gene match. CDR3 length: 15 amino acids. The CDR3 is CASSALAGQYNEQFF. CDR3 DNA: TGTGCCAGCAGTGCACTAGCGGGGCAATACAATGAGCAGTTCTTC.

The J gene is TRBJ2-3, the V gene TRBV27, with 7 bases aligning to TRBD1. The CDR3 covers 17 residues. After removal of 3 bases from V and 3 bases from J, the junction contained 12 bases not matched to a gene. Germline CDR1 and CDR2: MNHEY and SMNVEV (reference sequence). CDR3 nucleotide sequence: TGTGCCAGCAGTTTTATCCCGGTAGGGGGCGTGACAGATACGCAGTATTTT. Translated, it gives CASSFIPVGGVTDTQYF.

J is TRBJ1-2 and V is TRBV18, with no clear D. V dropped 2 bases and J dropped 5 bases, with 15 bases sitting between them. The CDR3 runs to 15 residues. Germline values: CDR1 KGHSH, CDR2 LQKENI. CDR3 protein: CASSPNPTPGYGYTF. The CDR3 nucleotides read TGTGCCAGCTCACCAAATCCCACCCCGGGATATGGCTACACCTTC.

The chain joins TRBV11-3 to TRBJ1-2; TRBD1 agrees at 12 bases. Germline CDR1 reads SGHNT; CDR2 reads YENEEA. The CDR3 is 14 residues long. Germline trimming cut 4 bases from V and 8 bases from J; bases unmatched to any gene: 5. In DNA form, the CDR3 reads TGTGCCAGCAGCTCGGGACAGGGGGCGACCGGCTACACCTTC. Its protein product is CASSSGQGATGYTF.

Comment on this clone: Germline and junction disagree at one end, which may indicate a read error. The same CDR3 also results from other DNA sequences found in this sample. The rearrangement joins TRBV5-1 to TRBJ2-1, with D maybe TRBD2 (5 bases). CDR3 length equals 13 residues. Germline loops: CDR1 SGHRS, CDR2 YFSETQ. As DNA, the CDR3 is TGCGCCAGTAGCTTGGACTCCCTCGATGAGCAGTTCTTC. This encodes CASSLDSLDEQFF.

The V and J genes are TRBV14 and TRBJ2-5, with 8 bases that match TRBD1. This CDR3 has 15 residues. Germline V lookup: CDR1 SGHDN, CDR2 FVKESK. V lost 4 bases, J lost 8 bases, and 12 bases stayed unmatched. The CDR3 DNA reads as TGTGCCAGCAGCCCTATAGGACAGGGTCAAGGAACCCAGTACTTC. This gives the protein CASSPIGQGQGTQYF.

This clone was seen only once. The J gene is TRBJ2-2, the V gene TRBV29-1; D perhaps matches TRBD2 (6 bases). The CDR3 spans 12 residues. Germline V gene sequence: CDR1 SQVTM, CDR2 ANQGSEA. Trimming stripped 6 bases from V and 3 bases from J, with 8 bases between. The DNA of the CDR3 is TGCAGCGTGCCGGGAGACACCGGGGAGCTGTTTTTT. It codes for CSVPGDTGELFF.

This clone showed up just a few times. V and J are TRBV27 and TRBJ1-1, with D possibly matching TRBD1 (6 bases). Germline V lookup: CDR1 MNHEY, CDR2 SMNVEV (reference sequence). The CDR3 loop spans 13 amino acids. The V end lost 8 bases, the J end lost 1 base, and 11 bases lay between the germline ends. The CDR3 coding sequence is TGTGCCAGCCCCCAGGGGCCGAACACTGAAGCTTTCTTT. Protein sequence: CASPQGPNTEAFF.

This rearrangement joins TRBV7-9 to TRBJ2-1; no clear D gene. The CDR3 loop spans 14 amino acids. The germline V gene encodes CDR1 SEHNR and CDR2 FQNEAQ (reference sequence). V lost 6 bases to trimming and J lost 12 bases, with 21 bases between them. CDR3 sequence: CASRPSAGDLGQFF. The CDR3, as DNA: TGTGCCAGCAGACCTTCGGCCGGCGACTTGGGGCAGTTCTTC.

The sample holds one count of this clone. This chain uses TRBV15 with TRBJ1-2; D uncertain. V shed 0 bases and J shed 2 bases, with 4 bases lying between them. The CDR3 runs 13 residues. Germline V gives CDR1 LNHNV, CDR2 YYDKDF (reference sequence). CDR3 sequence reads: CATSRDPNYGYTF. CDR3 DNA: TGTGCCACCAGCAGAGATCCAAACTATGGCTACACCTTC.

This chain joins TRBV18 and TRBJ1-2; D gene unclear. The CDR3 covers 16 residues. Looked up from germline, CDR1 is KGHSH and CDR2 is LQKENI. V was pared by 1 base and J by 7 bases, with 19 bases between. The CDR3 loop is CASSPLRYGEVGGYTF. CDR3 DNA: TGTGCCAGCTCACCACTGCGGTACGGGGAAGTTGGTGGCTACACCTTC.

This clone was seen only once. The chain joins TRBV6-1 to TRBJ1-2; D is uncertain. This CDR3 region has 14 residues. V gave up 6 bases and J gave up 8 bases, with 19 bases separating them. Looked up from germline, CDR1 is MNHNS and CDR2 is SASEGT. The DNA of the CDR3 is TGTGCCAGCAGAACCGCCGGAGGAGGTCAAGGCTACACCTTC. Its translation: CASRTAGGGQGYTF.

The chain joins TRBV5-6 to TRBJ2-7, with 12 nucleotides matching TRBD2. The CDR3 runs to 17 residues. Per the germline V gene, CDR1 is SGHDT and CDR2 is YYEEEE. The ends lost 2 bases at V and 1 base at J; junction bases unmatched: 7. The CDR3 loop reads CASSFGLAGTLSYEQYF. CDR3 in DNA: TGTGCCAGCAGCTTTGGACTAGCGGGGACTCTTTCCTACGAGCAGTACTTC.

The CDR3 DNA follows: TGCGCCAGCAGCCTCACAGGGGAAGGCAATCAGCCCCAGCATTTT. Residues: CASSLTGEGNQPQHF. V gene TRBV4-1 combines with J gene TRBJ1-5, with 7 bases lining up with TRBD1. CDR1 is MGHRA and CDR2 is YSYEKL in the germline V gene. Losses at the gene ends were 4 bases for V and 2 bases for J; bases not matched to a gene: 5. The CDR3 is 15 residues long.

V usage is TRBV20-1 and J usage is TRBJ2-7, with D perhaps matching TRBD1 (6 bases). V was pared by 8 bases and J by 1 base, with 9 bases between. This CDR3 comprises 11 residues. Germline V lookup: CDR1 DFQATT, CDR2 SNEGSKA (reference sequence). The CDR3, as DNA: TGCAGTCTAGGGGGATCCTACGAGCAGTACTTC. As protein: CSLGGSYEQYF.

As for this clone: This same CDR3 is encoded by further DNA sequences in the sample. V gene TRBV4-1 combines with J gene TRBJ1-1; D not resolved. There are 13 residues in the CDR3. V was cut by 3 bases and J by 2 bases, with 7 bases left in between. Germline CDR1 reads MGHRA; CDR2 reads YSYEKL. The CDR3 reads CASSQSVNTEAFF. The CDR3 region has the DNA TGCGCCAGCAGCCAGTCGGTAAACACTGAAGCTTTCTTT.

The rearrangement uses TRBV27 and TRBJ1-1; 7 nucleotides line up with TRBD1. Germline CDR1 MNHEY, CDR2 SMNVEV (reference sequence). The CDR3 consists of 14 residues. With V trimmed by 5 bases and J by 1 base, 4 bases remained unmatched. In DNA form, the CDR3 reads TGTGCCAGCAGTCTTAGACAGGGGAACACTGAAGCTTTCTTT. This translates into CASSLRQGNTEAFF.

The chain links TRBV15 to TRBJ1-1, with D possibly matching TRBD1 (6 bases). This CDR3 is built from 16 residues. Trimming stripped 1 base from V and 0 bases from J, with 12 bases between. Germline V CDR1 and CDR2: LNHNV, YYDKDF (reference sequence). CDR3 amino acids: CATSRVSEGVNTEAFF. The CDR3 region has the DNA TGTGCCACCAGCAGAGTTTCCGAGGGGGTGAACACTGAAGCTTTCTTT.

The chain recombines TRBV28 with TRBJ1-3; D perhaps matches TRBD1 (5 bases). This CDR3 comprises 16 residues. The germline V gene has CDR1 MDHEN and CDR2 SYDVKM. Trimming shortened V by 5 bases and J by 0 bases, and 14 bases separated the two germline ends. The CDR3, as DNA: TGTGCCAGCAGTCCCCTTGGACACCTCTCTGGAAACACCATATATTTT. This translates into CASSPLGHLSGNTIYF.

The chain links TRBV18 to TRBJ2-7, with D possibly TRBD1 on 5 matching bases. The CDR3 consists of 15 residues. CDR1 KGHSH and CDR2 LQKENI come from the germline V gene. Trimming shortened V by 0 bases and J by 0 bases, and 9 bases separated the two germline ends. CDR3 sequence reads: CASSPPSGISYEQYF. The CDR3 DNA follows: TGTGCCAGCTCACCACCCTCAGGGATCTCCTACGAGCAGTACTTC.

V usage is TRBV4-1 and J usage is TRBJ1-2; maybe TRBD1 (5 bases). The CDR3 contains 16 residues. The germline V gene has CDR1 MGHRA and CDR2 YSYEKL. V was trimmed by 3 bases and J by 8 bases, leaving 22 bases between them. CDR3 amino acids: CASSQLARVRKDGYTF. DNA of the CDR3: TGCGCCAGCAGCCAGTTGGCCAGGGTGCGGAAGGACGGCTACACCTTC.

This clone was observed a few times. The rearrangement uses TRBV18 and TRBJ1-4; perhaps TRBD1 as D (5 bases). The CDR3 runs to 15 residues. Germline V gene data show CDR1 as KGHSH and CDR2 as LQKENI. V was trimmed by 5 bases and J by 7 bases, leaving 17 bases between them. The CDR3 is CASSTAKGLSEKLFF. CDR3 nucleotide sequence: TGTGCCAGCTCAACGGCAAAGGGGCTAAGTGAAAAACTGTTTTTT. Combining the CDR3 with reference TRBV18 and TRBJ1-4 gives the whole variable domain NAGVMQNPRHLVRRRGQEARLRCSPMKGHSHVYWYRQLPEEGLKFMVYLQKENIIDESGMPKERFSAEFPKEGPSILRIQQVVRGDSAAYFCASSTAKGLSEKLFFGSGTQLSVL.